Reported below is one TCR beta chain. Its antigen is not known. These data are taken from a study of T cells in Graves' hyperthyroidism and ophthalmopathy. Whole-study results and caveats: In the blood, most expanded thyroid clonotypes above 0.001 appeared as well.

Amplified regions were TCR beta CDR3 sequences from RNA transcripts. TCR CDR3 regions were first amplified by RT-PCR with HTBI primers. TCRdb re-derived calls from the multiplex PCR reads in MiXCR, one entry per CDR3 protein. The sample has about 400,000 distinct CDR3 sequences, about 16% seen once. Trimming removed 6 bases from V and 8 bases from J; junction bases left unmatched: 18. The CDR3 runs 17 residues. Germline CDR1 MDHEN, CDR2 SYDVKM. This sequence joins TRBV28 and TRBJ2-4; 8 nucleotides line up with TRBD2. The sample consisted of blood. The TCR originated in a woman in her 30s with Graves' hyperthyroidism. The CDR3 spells CASRLTKLLAGGDIQYF. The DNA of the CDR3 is TGTGCCAGCAGGTTAACAAAACTCCTAGCGGGTGGGGACATTCAGTACTTC.